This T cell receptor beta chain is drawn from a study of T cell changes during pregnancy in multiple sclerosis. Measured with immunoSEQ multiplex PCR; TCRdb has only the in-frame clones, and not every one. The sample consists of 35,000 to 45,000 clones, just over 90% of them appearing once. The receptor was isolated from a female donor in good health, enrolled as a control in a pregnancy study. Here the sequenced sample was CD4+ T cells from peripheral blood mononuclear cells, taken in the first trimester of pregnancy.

CDR3 sequence (DNA): TGTGCCAGCAGTTTAAGGCGGCTAATAAACACTGAAGCTTTCTTT. Translating it yields CASSLRRLINTEAFF. The chain recombines TRBV28 with TRBJ1-1, with D unclear. This CDR3 has 15 amino acids. Trimming cost V 2 bases and J 2 bases, with 12 bases left between them. The germline gives CDR1 MDHEN, CDR2 SYDVKM. The full variable domain, its missing parts supplied by reference TRBV28 and TRBJ1-1, is DVKVTQSSRYLVKRTGEKVFLECVQDMDHENMFWYRQDPGLGLRLIYFSYDVKMKEKGDIPEGYSVSREKKERFSLILESASTNQTSMYLCASSLRRLINTEAFFGQGTRLTVV.